This TCR beta chain was sequenced in a study of preoperative IRX-2 immunotherapy in early breast cancer. Treatment: preoperative locoregional IRX-2 cytokine immunotherapy. The table came from immunoSEQ multiplex PCR; TCRdb's copy has only in-frame clones and leaves some out. The top ten clones hold 9.5% to 10% of a sample with around 28,000 clones, 90% of them seen once. The germline V and J ends were trimmed by 8 bases and 7 bases, with 18 bases remaining between them. This CDR3 comprises 13 residues. CDR1 and CDR2 (germline): ENHRY, SYGVKD. Comment on this clone: The sample carries other DNA sequences with the same CDR3.

The TCR sequence derives from a human donor with breast cancer. The biological material was taken from a patient treated with IRX-2 immunotherapy. V gene TRBV10-3 combines with J gene TRBJ2-7; D gene uncertain. The CDR3 DNA follows: TGTGCCATCGGGCTACCGATGCCTGAGGAGCAGTACTTC. Protein sequence: CAIGLPMPEEQYF.